The 29 T cell receptor beta chains below come from one sample, sequenced in a study of regulatory T cells in long-lasting Graves disease. Time point meaning: newly diagnosed GD, antithyroid drugs for less than 3 months. Following extraction of RNA from PBMCs, that RNA was used to make the TCR library. CDR3 regions were amplified by Arm-PCR using iRepertoire HTBI primers to build TCR beta libraries. TCRdb fed the multiplex PCR reads into MiXCR, producing one record per CDR3 protein. The table includes 400,000 to 550,000 distinct CDR3 sequences, approximately 15% detected once. These same records also appear under a second study, on T cells in Graves' hyperthyroidism and ophthalmopathy.

Sequences were derived from peripheral blood mononuclear cells (PBMCs), sampled at new diagnosis, from a patient treated with antithyroid drugs. The receptors were sampled from a woman under 40 with Graves disease.

This clonotype was recorded at least ten times. The rearrangement uses TRBV6-5 and TRBJ2-3, with D possibly TRBD1 on 6 matching bases. The CDR3 has 13 amino acids. Trimming left V 4 bases short and J 4 bases short, with 9 bases between. Germline CDR1 is MNHEY and CDR2 is SVGAGI. This chain's CDR3 is CASSSHRADTQYF. The CDR3 coding sequence is TGTGCCAGCAGTTCTCACAGGGCAGATACGCAGTATTTT.

As concerns this clonotype: A much larger clonotype is one base distant, so this may be a read error. V is TRBV5-1 and J is TRBJ2-1; 14 nucleotides match TRBD2. The J call may be mistaken, given a closer DNA end match to TRBJ2-5. The CDR3 loop spans 17 amino acids. Germline CDR1 is SGHRS and CDR2 is YFSETQ. CDR3 in DNA: TGTGCCGGCACCCTACAGGGGGGACTAGCGGGAGCAGAGACCCAGTACTTC. Its translation: CAGTLQGGLAGAETQYF.

This clonotype came up a few times. The V and J genes are TRBV9 and TRBJ2-2; the match to TRBD2 covers 14 bases. The CDR3 has 18 amino acids. Germline assignment: CDR1 SGDLS and CDR2 YYNGEE. The V segment lost 2 bases and the J segment 5 bases; nucleotides outside the gene matches: 8. The CDR3 DNA follows: TGTGCCAGCAGCGTTGGGACTAGCGGGAGTCATAGAACCGGGGAGCTGTTTTTT. It yields the protein CASSVGTSGSHRTGELFF.

This clonotype was recorded at least ten times. The chain is built from TRBV18 and TRBJ2-3; a weak D match, TRBD2 (6 bases). V was shortened by 5 bases and J by 2 bases, with 14 bases between the two germline ends. CDR3 length equals 15 residues. Germline V lookup: CDR1 KGHSH, CDR2 LQKENI. Here the CDR3 reads CASSTGSGFTDTQYF. CDR3 nucleotides: TGTGCCAGCTCAACGGGTAGCGGTTTCACAGATACGCAGTATTTT.

This clonotype has a count of ten or more. This sequence joins TRBV28 and TRBJ2-3, with 9 positions matching TRBD1. The CDR3 runs to 15 residues. Germline CDR1 MDHEN, CDR2 SYDVKM. V lost 4 bases to trimming and J lost 3 bases; unmatched junction nucleotides: 5. The CDR3 DNA follows: TGTGCCAGCAGTTCAGGGACAGGGTGGACAGATACGCAGTATTTT. It specifies CASSSGTGWTDTQYF.

This clonotype was seen ten or more times. This rearrangement joins TRBV27 to TRBJ2-1, with D uncertain. V dropped 5 bases and J dropped 6 bases, with 8 bases sitting between them. The germline V gene has CDR1 MNHEY and CDR2 SMNVEV (reference sequence). The CDR3 sequence is 12 residues long. The CDR3 DNA reads as TGTGCCAGCAGTGCACCGGGCAATGAGCAGTTCTTC. It specifies CASSAPGNEQFF.

The rearrangement joins TRBV19 to TRBJ2-2, with D maybe TRBD2 (5 bases). CDR1 and CDR2 from the germline V gene are LNHDA and SQIVND (reference sequence). The ends were cut back, 5 bases at V and 9 bases at J, with 16 bases in the middle. CDR3 size: 14 residues. CDR3 nucleotide sequence: TGTGCCAGTAGTCAGGCGGCGGGTCACCGGGAGCTGTTTTTT. It encodes CASSQAAGHRELFF.

This clonotype has a handful of counts. V and J are TRBV5-4 and TRBJ2-7; 11 bases are a match to TRBD2. This CDR3 spans 17 amino acids. Germline assignment: CDR1 SGHNT and CDR2 YYREEE (reference sequence). The junction had 9 bases not matched to a gene; V was cut back by 0 bases and J by 4 bases. The CDR3 region is CASSLVRVAGGPYEQYF. CDR3 nucleotides: TGTGCCAGCAGCTTGGTAAGGGTAGCGGGAGGGCCGTACGAGCAGTACTTC.

This clonotype was seen ten or more times. The chain has TRBV6-4 and TRBJ1-4, with a tentative D call TRBD1 (5 bases). V lost 3 bases to trimming and J lost 8 bases, with 13 bases between them. The CDR3 contains 14 residues. The germline V gene encodes CDR1 MRHNA and CDR2 SNTAGT. The CDR3 DNA is TGTGCCAGCAGTGAGGGGGGGTCGGGGGAAAAACTGTTTTTT. This gives the protein CASSEGGSGEKLFF.

This clonotype occurred many times. The chain couples TRBV29-1 to TRBJ2-2, with D unresolved. CDR3 length: 12 amino acids. Per germline, CDR1 SQVTM and CDR2 ANQGSEA. Deletions cut 3 bases from V and 5 bases from J, with 7 bases between. CDR3 coding DNA: TGCAGCGTTGACGACCCTACCGGGGAGCTGTTTTTT. It specifies CSVDDPTGELFF.

A note on this clonotype: Being one base from a much bigger clone, this may be a read error. V usage is TRBV27 and J usage is TRBJ2-4, with TRBD1 matching over 9 bases. The CDR3 runs 13 residues. Germline-derived CDR1 and CDR2 are MNHEY and SMNVEV (reference sequence). CDR3 sequence (DNA): TGTGCCAGCAGTTGGACAGGGGCCGAGACCCAGCACTTC. Protein product: CASSWTGAETQHF.

This clonotype has at least ten counts. The gene calls are TRBV30 and TRBJ1-5; D possibly corresponds to TRBD1 (6 bases). V was shortened by 2 bases and J by 7 bases, with 12 bases between the two germline ends. Germline values: CDR1 GTSNPN, CDR2 SVGIG (reference sequence). CDR3 length: 13 amino acids. CDR3: CAWSLRGRQPQHF. The CDR3 nucleotides are TGTGCCTGGAGTCTTAGGGGGAGGCAGCCCCAGCATTTT.

This chain links TRBV7-9 with TRBJ2-7; TRBD1 aligns across 11 bases. This CDR3 is built from 13 residues. CDR1 and CDR2 from the germline V gene are SEHNR and FQNEAQ (reference sequence). The V and J ends lost 10 bases and 6 bases, in that order; junction bases with no gene match: 8. CDR3 residues: CATQDRGLIEQYF. As DNA, the CDR3 is TGTGCCACTCAGGACAGGGGGCTTATCGAGCAGTACTTC.

This clonotype came up many times. This chain joins TRBV27 and TRBJ1-5, with TRBD1 identical over 7 bases. Germline assignment: CDR1 MNHEY and CDR2 SMNVEV (reference sequence). V shed 7 bases and J 4 bases; nucleotides not matched to a gene: 10. The CDR3 runs 15 residues. This CDR3 reads CASKSFGRGNQPQHF. For the CDR3, the DNA is TGTGCCAGCAAGTCATTTGGCAGGGGGAATCAGCCCCAGCATTTT.

This clonotype was observed many times. The V gene is TRBV11-2, the J gene TRBJ1-1; the D gene is possibly TRBD1 (5 bases). The CDR3 has 13 residues. V lost 3 bases and J lost 6, with 11 bases in between. Looked up from germline, CDR1 is SGHAT and CDR2 is FQNNGV. CDR3 protein: CASSFSEGPEAFF. The CDR3, as DNA: TGTGCCAGCAGCTTTTCCGAGGGACCTGAAGCTTTCTTT.

A word on this clonotype: It is likely a read error: a sequence one base away is far more abundant. The chain carries TRBV11-3 and TRBJ2-7, with TRBD1 identical over 9 bases. Per germline, CDR1 SGHNT and CDR2 YENEEA. The V gene end was trimmed by 4 bases and the J gene end by 7 bases; junction bases not matched to a gene: 11. CDR3 length: 15 residues. The CDR3 loop reads CASSSFGQGNNEQYF. The DNA of the CDR3 is TGTGCCAGCAGCTCTTTCGGACAGGGGAACAATGAGCAGTACTTC.

On this clonotype: The junction departs from the called germline gene at one end, perhaps through a read error. V and J are TRBV27 and TRBJ1-1; a weak D match, TRBD1 (6 bases). Germline V gene sequence: CDR1 MNHEY, CDR2 SMNVEV (reference sequence). The CDR3 contains 14 residues. CDR3 bases: TGTGCCAGCGGTTTTGGGGGGCTGGGCACTGAAGCTTTCTTT. It translates to CASGFGGLGTEAFF.

The V and J genes are TRBV29-1 and TRBJ1-2; D is uncertain. Trimming took off 2 bases at V and 8 bases at J, with 18 bases between the two ends. Germline-derived CDR1 and CDR2 are SQVTM and ANQGSEA. The CDR3 length is 14 residues. The CDR3 DNA follows: TGCAGCGTTGAAAAGGAGGAGGGTCATAGGGGCTACACCTTC. Amino acids: CSVEKEEGHRGYTF. Based on the CDR3 plus reference TRBV29-1 and TRBJ1-2, the full variable domain is SAVISQKPSRDICQRGTSLTIQCQVDSQVTMMFWYRQQPGQSLTLIATANQGSEATYESGFVIDKFPISRPNLTFSTLTVSNMSPEDSSIYLCSVEKEEGHRGYTFGSGTRLTVV.

This clonotype was recorded at least ten times. The chain is built from TRBV30 and TRBJ1-2, with 7 bases fitting TRBD1. This CDR3 spans 13 amino acids. The trim removed 4 bases at V and 4 bases at J, leaving 6 bases unmatched. In germline, CDR1 is GTSNPN, CDR2 SVGIG (reference sequence). CDR3 nucleotides: TGTGCCTGGACCGGGACAGCAATCTATGGCTACACCTTC. Its protein product is CAWTGTAIYGYTF.

This clonotype was seen at least ten times. V and J are TRBV11-1 and TRBJ2-1, with no clear D. The CDR3 runs 14 residues. V shed 1 base and J shed 4 bases, with 8 bases lying between them. Germline assignment: CDR1 SGHAT and CDR2 FQDESV (reference sequence). CDR3 region: CASSLDSQYNEQFF. CDR3 sequence (DNA): TGTGCCAGCAGCTTAGACAGCCAATACAATGAGCAGTTCTTC.

In this sample, this clonotype turned up a few times. The CDR3: CSASRRIYGYTF. CDR3 bases: TGCAGTGCTTCACGACGGATCTATGGCTACACCTTC. The chain links TRBV20-1 to TRBJ1-2; no clear D. In germline, CDR1 is DFQATT, CDR2 SNEGSKA (reference sequence). The CDR3 length is 12 residues. The germline V and J ends were trimmed by 5 bases and 4 bases, with 11 bases remaining between them.

This clonotype has at least ten counts. The rearrangement links TRBV11-2 to TRBJ1-1; D is uncertain. Trimming cost V 0 bases and J 5 bases, with 7 bases left between them. The V gene's germline CDR1 is SGHAT and CDR2 FQNNGV. The CDR3 is made up of 13 amino acids. CDR3 in amino acids: CASSLDWRTEAFF. DNA for the CDR3: TGTGCCAGCAGCTTAGATTGGCGGACTGAAGCTTTCTTT.

This clonotype was observed many times. This chain links TRBV15 with TRBJ2-3, with D unresolved. Deletions cut 3 bases from V and 3 bases from J, with 7 bases between. Germline V gene lookup returns CDR1 LNHNV and CDR2 YYDKDF (reference sequence). This CDR3 contains 13 residues. This CDR3 is CATSRARTDTQYF. The CDR3 nucleotides read TGTGCCACCAGCAGGGCCCGGACAGATACGCAGTATTTT. Combining the CDR3 with reference TRBV15 and TRBJ2-3 gives the whole variable domain DAMVIQNPRYQVTQFGKPVTLSCSQTLNHNVMYWYQQKSSQAPKLLFHYYDKDFNNEADTPDNFQSRRPNTSFCFLDIRSPGLGDTAMYLCATSRARTDTQYFGPGTRLTVL.

The chain couples TRBV30 to TRBJ2-1, with D uncertain. In germline, CDR1 is GTSNPN, CDR2 SVGIG (reference sequence). The CDR3 has 15 amino acids. Trimming took off 2 bases at V and 4 bases at J, with 15 bases between the two ends. CDR3 sequence: CAWSPKTGVYNEQFF. The CDR3 DNA follows: TGTGCCTGGAGTCCAAAAACGGGTGTTTACAATGAGCAGTTCTTC. Together with reference TRBV30 and TRBJ2-1, the CDR3 gives the full variable domain: SQTIHQWPATLVQPVGSPLSLECTVEGTSNPNLYWYRQAAGRGLQLLFYSVGIGQISSEVPQNLSASRPQDRQFILSSKKLLLSDSGFYLCAWSPKTGVYNEQFFGPGTRLTVL.

This clonotype has more than one count but fewer than ten. V is TRBV9 and J is TRBJ2-7; 8 nucleotides match TRBD2. Germline V gives CDR1 SGDLS, CDR2 YYNGEE. The CDR3 is 16 amino acids. Trimming took 0 bases from V and 0 from J; bases not matched to a gene: 5. The CDR3 DNA is TGTGCCAGCAGCGTAGGAGGTAGCGGGAACTCCTACGAGCAGTACTTC. It codes for CASSVGGSGNSYEQYF. The variable domain in full, completed from reference TRBV9 and TRBJ2-7, reads DSGVTQTPKHLITATGQRVTLRCSPRSGDLSVYWYQQSLDQGLQFLIQYYNGEERAKGNILERFSAQQFPDLHSELNLSSLELGDSALYFCASSVGGSGNSYEQYFGPGTRLTVT.

This clonotype has only a few counts. The chain recombines TRBV20-1 with TRBJ1-4; perhaps TRBD1 as D (6 bases). Trimming took 3 bases from V and 8 from J, leaving 13 bases between them. The CDR3 is made up of 13 amino acids. The germline V gene has CDR1 DFQATT and CDR2 SNEGSKA (reference sequence). DNA for the CDR3: TGCAGTGCTAGTTCCGACAGGAAAGAAAAACTGTTTTTT. Protein product: CSASSDRKEKLFF.

This sequence joins TRBV4-1 and TRBJ2-1; D perhaps matches TRBD1 (5 bases). CDR3 size: 14 residues. Trimming shortened V by 4 bases and J by 4 bases, and 11 bases separated the two germline ends. Germline loops: CDR1 MGHRA, CDR2 YSYEKL. The CDR3 bases are TGCGCCAGCAGCCTATTGACAGCTTACAATGAGCAGTTCTTC. Amino acid sequence: CASSLLTAYNEQFF.

The chain couples TRBV7-6 to TRBJ2-7; 7 bases line up with TRBD2. Germline CDR1 reads SGHVS; CDR2 reads FNYEAQ. The CDR3 has 14 residues. J lost 2 bases, V lost 5 bases, and 6 bases had no gene match. The CDR3 reads CASSPMGRAYEQYF. The CDR3 nucleotides are TGTGCCAGCAGCCCCATGGGGAGGGCCTACGAGCAGTACTTC.

This clonotype was seen only a few times. The chain employs TRBV27 and TRBJ2-5; 10 positions agree with TRBD1. V dropped 4 bases and J dropped 1; count of bases not matched to a gene: 9. From germline, CDR1 is MNHEY and CDR2 SMNVEV (reference sequence). CDR3 length: 17 amino acids. This chain's CDR3 is CASSWNDRGPTQETQYF. The CDR3 bases are TGTGCCAGCAGTTGGAACGACAGGGGGCCTACCCAAGAGACCCAGTACTTC.